Each of the 12 T cell receptor beta chains below was sequenced from the same sample in a study of glioma-infiltrating T cells after dendritic cell vaccination. Specified time point: after dendritic cell vaccination, including at tumor progression/relapse. This table comes from immunoSEQ multiplex PCR, and its TCRdb copy is limited to in-frame clones, with some not included. The data hold over 80,000 clones, with approximately 80% observed a single time. The sample here was blood, taken after dendritic cell vaccination. Receptor source: a human donor with glioblastoma.

This clone was recorded a few times. The chain employs TRBV6-5 and TRBJ1-1; D call uncertain. There are 12 residues in the CDR3. Germline V CDR1 and CDR2: MNHEY, SVGAGI. The V and J ends lost 7 bases and 5 bases respectively, with 11 bases between them. CDR3 sequence reads: CASTKTGTEAFF. The CDR3 nucleotides read TGTGCCAGCACTAAAACGGGGACTGAAGCTTTCTTT.

The chain links TRBV9 to TRBJ1-3; the D gene is possibly TRBD1 (6 bases). V shed 4 bases and J shed 2 bases, with 25 bases lying between them. CDR3 length: 19 residues. Germline assignment: CDR1 SGDLS and CDR2 YYNGEE. CDR3 bases: TGTGCCAGCAGCCCGCCCAGGCAGGAGCAGGGGAGAACTGGAAACACCATATATTTT. Translation: CASSPPRQEQGRTGNTIYF.

This chain uses TRBV10-3 with TRBJ2-5, with a tentative D call TRBD1 (6 bases). Germline assignment: CDR1 ENHRY and CDR2 SYGVKD. V was pared by 4 bases and J by 2 bases, with 11 bases between. The CDR3 runs to 14 residues. The CDR3 DNA is TGTGCCATCAGTGCTGGGGGCGGGCAAGAGACCCAGTACTTC. Translating gives CAISAGGGQETQYF.

The CDR3 coding sequence is TGTGCCAGCAGCGTAGGCGTCGGCGCGGACACAGATACGCAGTATTTT. It encodes CASSVGVGADTDTQYF. This chain joins TRBV9 and TRBJ2-3, with no clear D. Per germline, CDR1 SGDLS and CDR2 YYNGEE. The CDR3 has 16 amino acids. Trimming removed 0 bases from V and 2 bases from J, with 13 bases in between.

This clone occurred once. The rearrangement joins TRBV18 to TRBJ2-4; the match to TRBD1 covers 10 bases. This CDR3 is 13 amino acids long. Germline V gene lookup returns CDR1 KGHSH and CDR2 LQKENI. Unmatched junction bases numbered 8, after V lost 3 bases and J lost 15 bases. The CDR3: CASSPGTGDVWYF. The CDR3 nucleotides read TGTGCCAGCTCACCGGGGACAGGGGACGTGTGGTACTTC.

The genes are TRBV6-6 and TRBJ1-4; 9 nucleotides align to TRBD1. In germline, CDR1 is MNHNY, CDR2 SVGAGI (reference sequence). Germline trimming cut 2 bases from V and 6 bases from J; bases unmatched to any gene: 7. CDR3 length: 16 amino acids. CDR3 nucleotides: TGTGCCAGCAGTTACCCACCGGGACAGGGAGATGAAAAACTGTTTTTT. Protein: CASSYPPGQGDEKLFF.

The chain is built from TRBV6-5 and TRBJ2-3, with a tentative D call TRBD1 (5 bases). The germline gives CDR1 MNHEY, CDR2 SVGAGI. CDR3 length equals 15 residues. Trimming took 2 bases from V and 0 from J, leaving 9 bases between them. The DNA of the CDR3 is TGTGCCAGCAGTTACCGCGACAGTAGCACAGATACGCAGTATTTT. This sequence encodes CASSYRDSSTDTQYF.

The chain links TRBV2 to TRBJ2-1; 13 bases agree with TRBD2. V lost 7 bases, J lost 0 bases, and 9 bases stayed unmatched. The CDR3 has 18 amino acids. Looked up from germline, CDR1 is SNHLY and CDR2 is FYNNEI. The CDR3 spells CASTGRLAGGVSYNEQFF. The CDR3 DNA reads as TGTGCCAGCACCGGCCGACTAGCGGGAGGCGTCTCCTACAATGAGCAGTTCTTC.

This chain links TRBV10-1 with TRBJ2-7; TRBD1 agrees at 8 bases. The trim removed 2 bases at V and 0 bases at J, leaving 18 bases unmatched. Germline V gene sequence: CDR1 WNHNN, CDR2 SYGVQD (reference sequence). CDR3 length: 20 residues. Here the CDR3 reads CASSERDRGGDSEYSYEQYV. The CDR3 DNA is TGCGCCAGCAGTGAGCGCGACAGGGGAGGTGATAGCGAATACTCCTACGAGCAGTACGTC.

This clone was seen only once. The chain couples TRBV2 to TRBJ1-5; weak D call: TRBD1 (5 bases). V lost 6 bases and J lost 0, with 12 bases in between. The CDR3 has 15 residues. CDR1 is SNHLY, CDR2 FYNNEI, per germline. The CDR3 protein is CASRGNRFSNQPQHF. The CDR3 bases are TGTGCCAGCAGGGGAAACAGGTTTAGCAATCAGCCCCAGCATTTT.

This clone has just a few counts. The rearrangement links TRBV10-3 to TRBJ1-2, with a possible D match to TRBD1 (5 bases). Germline V CDR1 and CDR2: ENHRY, SYGVKD. V lost 9 bases and J lost 4, with 12 bases in between. The CDR3 covers 12 residues. The CDR3 DNA follows: TGTGCCATTAGGGCAGGGTCCTATGGCTACACCTTC. Protein product: CAIRAGSYGYTF.

This chain connects TRBV10-3 to TRBJ2-1; the match to TRBD2 covers 12 bases. This CDR3 comprises 16 residues. In germline, CDR1 is ENHRY, CDR2 SYGVKD. V lost 3 bases, J lost 6 bases, and 6 bases stayed unmatched. The CDR3 loop is CAISELAGGSVNEQFF. DNA of the CDR3: TGTGCCATCAGTGAACTAGCGGGGGGCAGTGTCAATGAGCAGTTCTTC.